This T cell receptor (beta chain) is from a study of cytomegalovirus exposure and HLA in healthy donors. CDR1 is MDHEN, CDR2 SYDVKM, per germline. Trimming cost V 2 bases and J 3 bases; bases outside gene matches: 7. CDR3 length: 16 residues. The primer mix had 60 Vbeta and 13 Jbeta primers. Sequenced by immunoSEQ multiplex PCR; TCRdb stores in-frame clones only, minus some. The data hold under 170,000 clones, with less than 85% observed a single time. The sequence came from a man over 45 in good health and CMV-seropositive. The rearrangement uses TRBV28 and TRBJ1-1; 9 bases agree with TRBD1. The sample consisted of PBMCs. This CDR3 is CASSLKLGTGYTEAFF. CDR3 nucleotide sequence: TGTGCCAGCAGTTTAAAATTGGGGACAGGGTACACTGAAGCTTTCTTT.